Listed below are T cell receptor beta chains from one sample, sequenced in a study of control samples from healthy donors and cancer patients. Sequencing was performed with immunoSEQ multiplex PCR; in TCRdb, only in-frame clones are kept and a portion is missing. The sample includes some 410,000 clones, around nine tenths of them seen just once. Specimen: PBMCs. Every receptor here comes from a man between 35 and 55 years old with head and neck cancer. The conserved cysteine and the conserved F or W are not part of the CDR3 here. The D gene is left open where the match is weak. Not every row has a clone size; where given, it reads once, few, many or a size class.

v_call,j_call,clone_size,d_call,cdr3_aa
TRBV28,TRBJ2-3,-,TRBD2,ASSSLLTSGKADTQY
TRBV20-1,TRBJ2-1,-,-,SASGLGHVYNEQF
TRBV7-3,TRBJ2-3,-,-,ASSLTLAITDTQY
TRBV5-1,TRBJ2-3,once,-,ASSGLASSTDTQY
TRBV11-2,TRBJ1-2,-,-,ASSVGGYYGYT
TRBV28,TRBJ2-7,-,-,ASIGGSGLNYEQY
TRBV20-1,TRBJ1-6,-,-,SASDGAANSPLH
TRBV28,TRBJ1-5,few,-,ASSLGRGQPQH
TRBV27,TRBJ1-1,once,-,ASSSPHQNTEAF
TRBV27,TRBJ2-2,-,TRBD2,ASSFATGTRVAGELF
TRBV4-1,TRBJ2-5,-,-,ASSQETSTPRTQY
TRBV2,TRBJ1-5,-,-,ASSAINQPQH
TRBV7-9,TRBJ2-7,-,TRBD1,ASSEEPGTGPSYEQY
TRBV5-8,TRBJ2-7,-,-,ASSLAFGGVDYYEQY
TRBV30,TRBJ2-7,-,TRBD1,ASYRDRGLH
TRBV5-1,TRBJ2-3,once,-,ASSLVRETARVTDTQY
TRBV12-3/TRBV12-4,TRBJ1-2,-,-,ASSFDGYT
TRBV24-1,TRBJ1-1,few,-,ATSDLMGRLTEAF
TRBV27,TRBJ1-1,-,-,ASSPRGAYMNTEAF
TRBV19,TRBJ2-7,-,TRBD1,ASSFGQDSYEQY
TRBV2,TRBJ2-7,-,TRBD1,ASSVGTGALKGEQY
TRBV14,TRBJ2-3,-,-,ASSQETGFSDTQY
TRBV6-6,TRBJ2-7,-,TRBD1,ASSSIPADRYEQY
TRBV12-3/TRBV12-4,TRBJ2-1,-,-,ASSPGRGREQF
TRBV7-9,TRBJ2-1,-,-,ASSPGLINRGVNEQF
TRBV2,TRBJ1-4,-,-,ASSPDRATNEKLF
TRBV18,TRBJ2-2,-,-,ASSPPPRTVANTGELF
TRBV11-1,TRBJ2-5,-,-,ASSSTGKETQY
TRBV24-1,TRBJ1-5,-,TRBD1,ATSDRRQGGNQPQH
TRBV9,TRBJ1-5,-,-,ASSASRGGPGGPQPQH
TRBV9,TRBJ2-3,-,-,ASSVEWGIADTQY
TRBV2,TRBJ1-5,-,-,ASGREEGKNQPQH
TRBV11-2,TRBJ2-1,-,TRBD2,ASSLGGRSRNEQF
TRBV4-2,TRBJ2-1,-,TRBD2,ASSQAKVAGGYNEQF
TRBV6-5,TRBJ1-2,-,-,ASSYSKAGWGYT
TRBV6-5,TRBJ1-1,-,-,ASILDFNAEAF
TRBV27,TRBJ2-7,once,-,ASRFLQGPYEQY
TRBV2,TRBJ2-3,-,-,ASSARGDTTSDTQY
TRBV27,TRBJ2-7,-,TRBD1,ASSLTGGFYEQY
TRBV9,TRBJ2-7,-,-,ASSTRQDSYEQY
TRBV5-6,TRBJ1-5,-,-,ASSLGAATHNQPQH
TRBV6-6,TRBJ2-5,-,TRBD1,ASRPGQDYQETQY
TRBV7-3,TRBJ1-1,-,TRBD1,ASSLNRGPSEAF
TRBV28,TRBJ1-4,-,-,ATADPNEKLF
TRBV6-5,TRBJ1-5,-,-,ASISGYSNQPQH
TRBV19,TRBJ2-5,-,TRBD2,ASSIGGRRETQY
TRBV7-6,TRBJ1-5,once,-,ASSPEVSGVNQPQH
TRBV5-6,TRBJ2-2,-,TRBD2,ASRDWGLAGVTGELF
TRBV11-3,TRBJ2-1,-,TRBD2,ASSSRLAGGYNEQF
TRBV3-1/TRBV3-2,TRBJ1-4,-,-,ASGTGPNEKLF
TRBV12-3/TRBV12-4,TRBJ1-4,-,-,ASTSASLEKLF
TRBV19,TRBJ1-1,-,-,ASIKSRAARSWNTEAF